Listed below are T cell receptor beta chains from one sample, sequenced in a study of radiotherapy plus CTLA-4 blockade in lung cancer. Libraries were prepared by immunoSEQ multiplex PCR; TCRdb keeps only in-frame clonotypes and omits some of them. The sample lists more than 40,000 clones; 55% to 80% were seen once. The input for sequencing was peripheral blood, taken from a patient treated with radiotherapy plus ipilimumab. Receptor source: a human donor with non-small cell lung cancer who had a partial response to radiotherapy plus ipilimumab. Each CDR3 is given with its conserved first and last residue. D genes are given only for firm matches. Size is omitted from some rows. Given values are once, few, many or a class for expanded clones.

TRBJ2-7,NA,TRBV5-8,few,TGTGCCAGCAGCTTGTTGGGTACTACCGCCTTGGACGAGCAGTACTTC,CASSLLGTTALDEQYF
TRBJ2-7,TRBD2,TRBV5-6,NA,TGTGCCAGCAGTTACTCTCCGACTAGCGGGGGGGTGTACGAGCAGTACTTC,CASSYSPTSGGVYEQYF
TRBJ1-2,NA,TRBV30,NA,TGTGCCTGGAGTGTACGGCGGCCCTATGGCTACACCTTC,CAWSVRRPYGYTF
TRBJ1-5,NA,TRBV2,few,TGTGCCAGCAGTTCTGCAGCCCCGGGGAGTCAGCCCCAGCATTTT,CASSSAAPGSQPQHF
TRBJ1-1,NA,TRBV27,NA,TGTGCCAGCAGCCAAGAGGGGAACACTGAAGCTTTCTTT,CASSQEGNTEAFF
TRBJ2-7,NA,TRBV5-6,NA,TGTGCCAGCAGCTTGGTTAGCGCCCACAGACGCGAGCAGTACTTC,CASSLVSAHRREQYF
TRBJ1-5,NA,TRBV6-5,NA,TGTGCCAGCTGCCCCCGGCGGCAGGGGAATCAGCCCCAGCATTTT,CASCPRRQGNQPQHF
TRBJ1-4,NA,TRBV2,few,TGTGCCAGCATTCGGGGGTTGGGCGAAAAACTGTTTTTT,CASIRGLGEKLFF
TRBJ2-2,NA,TRBV19,few,TGTGCCAGTATAAAGGGACAGAACACCGGGGAGCTGTTTTTT,CASIKGQNTGELFF
TRBJ2-2,NA,TRBV19,NA,TGTGCCAGTAGGTCGACAGGGGCGGGGGCCGGGGAGCTGTTTTTT,CASRSTGAGAGELFF
TRBJ2-3,NA,TRBV2,few,TGTGCCAGCCCCAGTGACAGCAGCACAGATACGCAGTATTTT,CASPSDSSTDTQYF
TRBJ1-4,TRBD1,TRBV5-1,NA,TGCGCCAGCAGCCTAACAGGGACAGGGGTTGAAAAACTGTTTTTT,CASSLTGTGVEKLFF
TRBJ2-3,TRBD1,TRBV5-1,NA,TGCGCCAGCGGGACAGGGTCGGCAGATACGCAGTATTTT,CASGTGSADTQYF
TRBJ2-5,TRBD1,TRBV11-2,NA,TGTGCCAGCAGCTCCGGGACAGGGGACCAAGAGACCCAGTACTTC,CASSSGTGDQETQYF
TRBJ1-4,NA,TRBV5-1,NA,TGCGCCAGCAGCTCCCGGGACATGAATGAAAAACTGTTTTTT,CASSSRDMNEKLFF
TRBJ2-1,TRBD1,TRBV28,NA,TGTGCCAGCAGGGCCCCAGGGGGCGAGCAGTTCTTC,CASRAPGGEQFF
TRBJ1-1,NA,TRBV14,NA,TGTGCCAGCAGCCAAGTACCTCAGAAGGGAGGCCCTGAAGCTTTCTTT,CASSQVPQKGGPEAFF
TRBJ2-1,TRBD2,TRBV28,NA,TGTGCCAGCACCCCAGCAGCGGGAGGGGCCAATGAGCAGTTCTTC,CASTPAAGGANEQFF